These 23 T cell receptor beta chains were all obtained from the same sample, sequenced in a study of T cell responses to AZD1222 COVID-19 vaccine. Clones were read by immunoSEQ multiplex PCR, and TCRdb kept only the in-frame ones, dropping some. In the table there are approximately 14,000 clones, approximately 80% of which are singletons. Sequenced material: peripheral blood, taken 28 days after the second AZD1222 dose. Receptors were obtained from an adult who received the AZD1222 COVID-19 vaccine.

V and J are TRBV6-5 and TRBJ1-2; 7 bases line up with TRBD1. The germline V gene has CDR1 MNHEY and CDR2 SVGAGI. This CDR3 contains 13 residues. V lost 5 bases, J lost 3 bases, and 3 bases stayed unmatched. The CDR3 bases are TGTGCCAGCAGTCTGGGACAGTACTATGGCTACACCTTC. It encodes CASSLGQYYGYTF.

The gene calls are TRBV27 and TRBJ2-7; TRBD2 is a possible D gene (6 bases). V was clipped by 6 bases and J by 6 bases, with 24 bases between them. The CDR3 extends over 16 amino acids. Germline V gives CDR1 MNHEY, CDR2 SMNVEV (reference sequence). CDR3 region: CASRALPGRESSEQYF. The DNA of the CDR3 is TGTGCCAGCAGGGCCCTCCCCGGCCGGGAGTCGAGCGAGCAGTACTTC.

Here the CDR3 reads CASNPLDRSEGSGNTIYF. DNA of the CDR3: TGTGCCAGCAACCCCCTCGACCGTTCTGAGGGCTCTGGAAACACCATATATTTT. The chain joins TRBV5-6 to TRBJ1-3, with D unresolved. Germline-derived CDR1 and CDR2 are SGHDT and YYEEEE. Trimming removed 6 bases from V and 0 bases from J, with 22 bases in between. CDR3 length: 18 amino acids.

This clone was counted only a few times. This rearrangement joins TRBV9 to TRBJ2-3; 10 nucleotides match TRBD2. This CDR3 has 16 amino acids. Germline V gene data show CDR1 as SGDLS and CDR2 as YYNGEE. V lost 3 bases and J lost 5; bases outside the gene matches: 9. This CDR3 reads CASSDPWQRGGDTQYF. In DNA, the CDR3 is TGTGCCAGCAGCGACCCATGGCAGCGGGGGGGAGATACGCAGTATTTT.

This rearrangement joins TRBV12-5 to TRBJ2-7, with D unclear. Trimming stripped 7 bases from V and 0 bases from J, with 13 bases between. The CDR3 has 14 amino acids. The germline CDR1 and CDR2 sequences are LGHNT and FRNRAP. The CDR3 spells CASAVQISSYEQYF. The CDR3 coding sequence is TGTGCTAGTGCCGTTCAAATTAGCTCCTACGAGCAGTACTTC.

The genes are TRBV6-6 and TRBJ2-7; D is perhaps TRBD1 or TRBD2 (5 bases each). V shed 0 bases and J shed 3 bases, with 12 bases lying between them. Germline values: CDR1 MNHNY, CDR2 SVGAGI (reference sequence). The CDR3 totals 15 residues. CDR3 sequence reads: CASSYSAGAGYEQYF. The CDR3 coding sequence is TGTGCCAGCAGTTACTCGGCCGGGGCAGGCTACGAGCAGTACTTC.

The chain uses TRBV9 and TRBJ1-2; 7 bases agree with TRBD1. Germline CDR1 is SGDLS and CDR2 is YYNGEE. The CDR3 totals 14 residues. With V trimmed by 3 bases and J by 3 bases, 5 bases remained unmatched. The CDR3 here is CASSAHGTDYGYTF. The CDR3 DNA reads TGTGCCAGCAGCGCCCACGGGACAGACTATGGCTACACCTTC.

This clone was counted a few times. The chain combines TRBV10-2 with TRBJ1-2, with D possibly matching TRBD1 (6 bases). V shed 5 bases and J shed 2 bases, with 12 bases lying between them. Germline values: CDR1 WSHSY, CDR2 SAAADI. This CDR3 is 14 amino acids long. CDR3 sequence: CASSSPQGNYGYTF. CDR3 in DNA: TGCGCCAGCAGTTCCCCCCAGGGGAACTATGGCTACACCTTC.

The chain combines TRBV11-3 with TRBJ2-3; D call uncertain. Trimming removed 6 bases from V and 6 bases from J, with 10 bases in between. This CDR3 spans 12 amino acids. Germline CDR1 SGHNT, CDR2 YENEEA. CDR3 in DNA: TGTGCCAGCAGTCATTTTACGGATACGCAGTATTTT. Encoded protein: CASSHFTDTQYF.

This clone appeared a single time. The gene calls are TRBV5-1 and TRBJ1-4; 7 bases fit TRBD1. This CDR3 is built from 15 residues. Germline trimming cut 3 bases from V and 4 bases from J; bases unmatched to any gene: 6. CDR1 is SGHRS, CDR2 YFSETQ, per germline. The CDR3: CASSSTGMFNEKLFF. CDR3 bases: TGCGCCAGCAGCTCGACAGGGATGTTTAATGAAAAACTGTTTTTT. Full variable domain (outside the CDR3, taken from reference TRBV5-1 and TRBJ1-4): KAGVTQTPRYLIKTRGQQVTLSCSPISGHRSVSWYQQTPGQGLQFLFEYFSETQRNKGNFPGRFSGRQFSNSRSEMNVSTLELGDSALYLCASSSTGMFNEKLFFGSGTQLSVL.

There are a few counts of this clone. The CDR3 region has the DNA TGTGCCAGCAGTTCCGGACAGTATAGCAATCAGCCCCAGCATTTT. Translation gives CASSSGQYSNQPQHF. This chain connects TRBV27 to TRBJ1-5, with TRBD1 as a possible D gene (6 bases). Trimming left V 4 bases short and J 0 bases short, with 10 bases between. This CDR3 region has 15 residues. Germline assignment: CDR1 MNHEY and CDR2 SMNVEV (reference sequence).

The gene calls are TRBV5-6 and TRBJ2-1; D tentatively reads TRBD1 or TRBD2 (5 bases each). Trimming removed 2 bases from V and 10 bases from J, with 10 bases in between. The CDR3 has 12 residues. Germline-derived CDR1 and CDR2 are SGHDT and YYEEEE. The CDR3, as DNA: TGTGCCAGCAGCTTCGGTCGGGACGAGCAGTTCTTC. Translated, it gives CASSFGRDEQFF.

The chain is built from TRBV7-3 and TRBJ1-1; maybe TRBD1 (5 bases). V was pared by 5 bases and J by 3 bases, with 16 bases between. The CDR3 runs 15 residues. The germline V gene has CDR1 SGHTA and CDR2 FQGTGA. CDR3 in amino acids: CASSPNGAMDTEAFF. The CDR3 DNA is TGTGCCAGCAGCCCGAATGGGGCGATGGACACTGAAGCTTTCTTT.

This clone was observed a handful of times. The chain combines TRBV28 with TRBJ2-1, with no clear D. The CDR3 is 14 amino acids. V lost 6 bases and J 0 bases, leaving 9 bases between the germline ends. The germline V gene has CDR1 MDHEN and CDR2 SYDVKM. The CDR3 loop is CASRLPNSYNEQFF. CDR3 in DNA: TGTGCCAGCAGACTACCTAACTCCTACAATGAGCAGTTCTTC.

The V gene is TRBV3-1 (or the pseudogene TRBV3-2), the J gene TRBJ1-1, with a tentative D call TRBD1 (5 bases). The CDR3 extends over 13 amino acids. The V gene's germline CDR1 is LGHDT and CDR2 YNNKEL (reference sequence). Trimming left V 9 bases short and J 8 bases short, with 19 bases between. CDR3 in amino acids: CASSLGRTLEAFF. In DNA form, the CDR3 reads TGTGCCAGTTCACTGGGCCGGACACTCGAAGCTTTCTTT.

The CDR3 loop reads CSVEDQRVSTDTQYF. The CDR3 DNA follows: TGCAGCGTCGAGGATCAAAGGGTTAGCACAGATACGCAGTATTTT. V is TRBV29-1 and J is TRBJ2-3; D unclear. Germline-derived CDR1 and CDR2 are SQVTM and ANQGSEA. V lost 6 bases and J lost 0, with 16 bases in between. This CDR3 has 15 residues.

The V call is TRBV7-8, the J call TRBJ2-3, with 8 bases that match TRBD1. The CDR3 is 16 amino acids. Per the germline V gene, CDR1 is SGHVS and CDR2 is FQNEAQ. V shed 5 bases, J shed 6 bases, and the junction held 13 bases outside the gene matches. CDR3 loop: CASSDPDRVGSDTQYF. CDR3 coding DNA: TGTGCCAGCAGCGACCCGGACAGGGTGGGATCCGATACGCAGTATTTT. The full variable domain, completed using reference TRBV7-8 and TRBJ2-3, is GAGVSQSPRYKVAKRGQDVALRCDPISGHVSLFWYQQALGQGPEFLTYFQNEAQLDKSGLPSDRFFAERPEGSVSTLKIQRTQQEDSAVYLCASSDPDRVGSDTQYFGPGTRLTVL.

V usage is TRBV30 and J usage is TRBJ1-2; D gene unclear. V dropped 4 bases and J dropped 6 bases, with 15 bases sitting between them. This CDR3 spans 13 amino acids. CDR1 and CDR2 (germline): GTSNPN, SVGIG (reference sequence). The CDR3 DNA reads as TGTGCCTGGAATCCCCGGGCAGCTCATGGCTACACCTTC. Translating gives CAWNPRAAHGYTF.

This clone appeared once. The chain uses TRBV6-5 and TRBJ2-7; 8 nucleotides line up with TRBD1. This CDR3 region has 15 residues. V shed 2 bases and J 0 bases; nucleotides not matched to a gene: 3. Per the germline V gene, CDR1 is MNHEY and CDR2 is SVGAGI. This CDR3 reads CASSYHRGSSYEQYF. DNA of the CDR3: TGTGCCAGCAGTTACCACAGGGGGAGCTCCTACGAGCAGTACTTC.

The chain recombines TRBV19 with TRBJ1-5, with TRBD1 as a possible D gene (6 bases). This CDR3 is built from 14 residues. The germline V gene encodes CDR1 LNHDA and CDR2 SQIVND (reference sequence). V dropped 6 bases and J dropped 9 bases, with 18 bases sitting between them. CDR3 nucleotides: TGTGCCAGTAGCTTAGGGACATTGGGGCGGCCCCAGCATTTT. Amino acids: CASSLGTLGRPQHF.

The genes are TRBV12-3 or TRBV12-4 and TRBJ2-7, with D tentatively TRBD2 (7 bases). The CDR3 totals 13 residues. With 3 bases removed from V and 7 bases from J, the gap between germline ends came to 13 bases. The CDR3 region is CASSFRGAGEQYF. In nucleotides, the CDR3 is TGTGCCAGCAGTTTTCGGGGGGCCGGGGAGCAGTACTTC.

The chain is built from TRBV6-5 and TRBJ1-6, with TRBD1 matching over 7 bases. The J segment lost 10 bases and the V segment lost 7 bases, leaving 13 bases of the junction unmatched. The CDR3 consists of 15 residues. Germline-derived CDR1 and CDR2 are MNHEY and SVGAGI. The CDR3 DNA reads as TGTGCCAGCACTATAACGGCAGGGGGTAACTCACCCCTCCACTTT. Its protein is CASTITAGGNSPLHF.

The V call is TRBV19, the J call TRBJ1-5; TRBD1 matches at 8 bases. The CDR3 contains 13 residues. CDR1 and CDR2 (germline): LNHDA, SQIVND (reference sequence). V shed 7 bases and J 5 bases; nucleotides not matched to a gene: 4. Written as DNA, the CDR3 is TGTGCCAGTAAAGACAGGGGCCATCAGCCCCAGCATTTT. It specifies CASKDRGHQPQHF.